Below, 25 T cell receptor beta chains from the same sample are listed, as sequenced in a study of siplizumab effects on memory and regulatory T cells. Only in-frame clones appear in the TCRdb table, and some are missing; sequencing was by immunoSEQ multiplex PCR. The sample lists about 75,000 clones, 93% occurring once. The sequenced sample was CD8+ T cells sorted from blood. These receptors all come from a human donor in good health.

The chain uses TRBV13 and TRBJ1-4; TRBD1 is a possible D gene (6 bases). Germline CDR1 is PRHDT and CDR2 is FYEKMQ (reference sequence). The V and J ends lost 3 bases and 6 bases respectively, with 11 bases between them. The CDR3 consists of 14 residues. The CDR3 protein is CASSFAGADEKLFF. CDR3 sequence (DNA): TGTGCCAGCAGCTTTGCGGGGGCCGATGAAAAACTGTTTTTT.

The chain recombines TRBV5-6 with TRBJ2-7, with D perhaps being TRBD1 or TRBD2 (7 bases each). V was trimmed by 7 bases and J by 2 bases, leaving 19 bases between them. The CDR3 has 15 amino acids. CDR1 is SGHDT and CDR2 is YYEEEE in the germline V gene. The chain's CDR3 is CASGVWGGGAYEQYF. The CDR3 DNA follows: TGTGCCAGCGGAGTGTGGGGAGGGGGCGCCTACGAGCAGTACTTC.

This chain uses TRBV9 with TRBJ2-7, with D perhaps matching TRBD1 (5 bases). CDR3 length equals 15 residues. V was clipped by 0 bases and J by 2 bases, with 12 bases between them. Germline values: CDR1 SGDLS, CDR2 YYNGEE. The CDR3 here is CASSVGVGLTYEQYF. The CDR3 coding sequence is TGTGCCAGCAGCGTAGGAGTGGGGCTAACCTACGAGCAGTACTTC.

A note on this clone: An end of the junction does not agree with germline; a read error may underlie this. This chain joins TRBV29-1 and TRBJ2-2; TRBD1 matches at 10 bases. Looked up from germline, CDR1 is SQVTM and CDR2 is ANQGSEA. This CDR3 has 16 residues. The CDR3 protein is CSVEGGQGLTTGELFF. The CDR3 DNA sequence: TGCAGCGTCGAAGGGGGACAGGGGCTAACGACCGGGGAGCTGTTTTTT.

Here the CDR3 DNA reads TGTGCCAGCAGCGTAGGGGACGGCACCTATGAAAAACTGTTTTTT. Translating gives CASSVGDGTYEKLFF. The chain uses TRBV9 and TRBJ1-4; TRBD1 is a possible D gene (5 bases). Trimming took 0 bases from V and 6 from J, leaving 12 bases between them. The CDR3 totals 15 residues. Germline assignment: CDR1 SGDLS and CDR2 YYNGEE. Variable domain in full (rest from reference TRBV9 and TRBJ1-4): DSGVTQTPKHLITATGQRVTLRCSPRSGDLSVYWYQQSLDQGLQFLIQYYNGEERAKGNILERFSAQQFPDLHSELNLSSLELGDSALYFCASSVGDGTYEKLFFGSGTQLSVL.

The chain employs TRBV11-2 and TRBJ2-7; 9 bases align to TRBD1. This CDR3 contains 17 residues. Germline assignment: CDR1 SGHAT and CDR2 FQNNGV. V shed 5 bases and J 0 bases; nucleotides not matched to a gene: 11. For the CDR3, the DNA is TGTGCCAGCAGCCCCGTCACAGGGGGCTTAGTCTCCTACGAGCAGTACTTC. Translating gives CASSPVTGGLVSYEQYF.

CDR3: CASSPGGPTDTQYF. The CDR3 DNA is TGTGCCAGCAGCCCCGGGGGGCCCACAGATACGCAGTATTTT. J is TRBJ2-3 and V is TRBV7-3, with D perhaps matching TRBD2 (7 bases). This CDR3 has 14 residues. V was clipped by 5 bases and J by 2 bases, with 11 bases between them. Germline lookup yields CDR1 SGHTA and CDR2 FQGTGA.

The J gene is TRBJ1-3, the V gene TRBV7-3; TRBD1 is a possible D gene (6 bases). The CDR3 runs to 14 residues. Trimming shortened V by 3 bases and J by 10 bases, and 16 bases separated the two germline ends. CDR1 and CDR2 from the germline V gene are SGHTA and FQGTGA. The CDR3 DNA reads TGTGCCAGCAGCTTTGACAGGTTCGGATCTACCATATATTTT. It specifies CASSFDRFGSTIYF. Supplemented by reference TRBV7-3 and TRBJ1-3, the full variable domain reads GAGVSQTPSNKVTEKGKYVELRCDPISGHTALYWYRQSLGQGPEFLIYFQGTGAADDSGLPNDRFFAVRPEGSVSTLKIQRTERGDSAVYLCASSFDRFGSTIYFGEGSWLTVV.

This chain connects TRBV19 to TRBJ1-1, with D perhaps matching TRBD1 (6 bases). Trimming took off 7 bases at V and 0 bases at J, with 12 bases between the two ends. CDR1 is LNHDA, CDR2 SQIVND, per germline (reference sequence). CDR3 size: 14 residues. The CDR3 DNA is TGTGCCAGTATAACGACAGGATTGAACACTGAAGCTTTCTTT. This translates into CASITTGLNTEAFF. The full variable domain, in which reference TRBV19 and TRBJ1-1 provide the parts outside the CDR3, is DGGITQSPKYLFRKEGQNVTLSCEQNLNHDAMYWYRQDPGQGLRLIYYSQIVNDFQKGDIAEGYSVSREKKESFPLTVTSAQKNPTAFYLCASITTGLNTEAFFGQGTRLTVV.

The V gene is TRBV9, the J gene TRBJ1-2; unclear D gene. Germline loops: CDR1 SGDLS, CDR2 YYNGEE. This CDR3 is built from 14 residues. Trimming removed 0 bases at V and 0 bases at J, with 6 bases between. The CDR3: CASSVANTNYGYTF. The CDR3 coding sequence is TGTGCCAGCAGCGTAGCTAACACTAACTATGGCTACACCTTC.

The chain employs TRBV4-3 and TRBJ2-3, with 12 positions matching TRBD2. The J segment lost 4 bases and the V segment lost 0 bases, leaving 2 bases of the junction unmatched. The CDR3 is 16 amino acids. Looked up from germline, CDR1 is LGHNA and CDR2 is YSLEER. As DNA, the CDR3 is TGCGCCAGCAGCCAAGATCTAGCGGGGGGGCCAGATACGCAGTATTTT. Translation gives CASSQDLAGGPDTQYF.

This chain links TRBV11-2 with TRBJ2-5; D gene unclear. CDR1 and CDR2 from the germline V gene are SGHAT and FQNNGV. CDR3 size: 15 residues. V was trimmed by 6 bases and J by 5 bases, leaving 19 bases between them. CDR3 region: CASSLIMSSWETQYF. The DNA for the CDR3 is TGTGCCAGCAGTTTGATCATGAGTAGTTGGGAGACCCAGTACTTC.

The gene calls are TRBV14 and TRBJ1-1; maybe TRBD1 (6 bases). Germline CDR1 and CDR2: SGHDN and FVKESK. The CDR3 contains 14 residues. The ends were cut back, 2 bases at V and 4 bases at J, with 11 bases in the middle. Written as DNA, the CDR3 is TGTGCCAGCAGCCAAACTCCCAGGGGCACTGAAGCTTTCTTT. Translation: CASSQTPRGTEAFF.

This chain links TRBV7-3 with TRBJ2-5; D assignment may be TRBD1 or TRBD2 (6 bases each). The CDR3 sequence is 14 residues long. Germline V gene sequence: CDR1 SGHTA, CDR2 FQGTGA. Trimming took off 0 bases at V and 7 bases at J, with 12 bases between the two ends. In nucleotides, the CDR3 is TGTGCCAGCAGCTTAACGGGGGGCGATGGGACCCAGTACTTC. Protein product: CASSLTGGDGTQYF. Looking up the rest from reference TRBV7-3 and TRBJ2-5 gives the full variable domain: GAGVSQTPSNKVTEKGKYVELRCDPISGHTALYWYRQSLGQGPEFLIYFQGTGAADDSGLPNDRFFAVRPEGSVSTLKIQRTERGDSAVYLCASSLTGGDGTQYFGPGTRLLVL.

The V gene is TRBV11-1, the J gene TRBJ2-2; 8 nucleotides agree with TRBD1. The CDR3 is made up of 14 amino acids. CDR1 and CDR2 (germline): SGHAT, FQDESV (reference sequence). The V gene end was trimmed by 5 bases and the J gene end by 7 bases; junction bases not matched to a gene: 6. CDR3 bases: TGTGCCAGCAGCCTGACAGGGGAGAACGGGGAGCTGTTTTTT. Amino acids: CASSLTGENGELFF.

This rearrangement joins TRBV15 to TRBJ2-7; the D gene is possibly TRBD1 (5 bases). This CDR3 spans 15 amino acids. Looked up from germline, CDR1 is LNHNV and CDR2 is YYDKDF (reference sequence). Trimming removed 0 bases from V and 0 bases from J, with 9 bases in between. The CDR3 DNA follows: TGTGCCACCAGCAGAGAGAGACAGCGCTCCTACGAGCAGTACTTC. Its protein is CATSRERQRSYEQYF.

V is TRBV7-2 and J is TRBJ2-1, with unresolved D. With 3 bases removed from V and 6 bases from J, the gap between germline ends came to 0 bases. CDR3 length: 10 amino acids. CDR1 SGHTA and CDR2 FQGNSA come from the germline V gene. CDR3 sequence reads: CASSFNEQFF. In nucleotides, the CDR3 is TGTGCCAGCAGCTTCAATGAGCAGTTCTTC.

The V gene is TRBV9, the J gene TRBJ2-7; no clear D gene. CDR1 is SGDLS, CDR2 YYNGEE, per germline. The CDR3 has 14 residues. V shed 4 bases and J shed 3 bases, with 14 bases lying between them. The DNA of the CDR3 is TGTGCCAGCAGCCCCCGAGTACAGAACTACGAGCAGTACTTC. It yields the protein CASSPRVQNYEQYF.

The V call is TRBV5-1, the J call TRBJ2-4; tentatively, D is TRBD1 or TRBD2 (5 bases each). V dropped 0 bases and J dropped 14 bases, with 12 bases sitting between them. The CDR3 has 12 amino acids. Germline-derived CDR1 and CDR2 are SGHRS and YFSETQ. CDR3 amino acids: CASSLGDEGKYF. The CDR3 DNA reads as TGCGCCAGCAGCTTGGGAGACGAGGGGAAGTACTTC.

The chain carries TRBV10-2 and TRBJ2-7, with TRBD1 identical over 7 bases. The CDR3 sequence is 12 residues long. The germline V gene encodes CDR1 WSHSY and CDR2 SAAADI. The trim removed 8 bases at V and 2 bases at J, leaving 3 bases unmatched. The CDR3 loop is CASGTVAYEQYF. CDR3 DNA sequence: TGCGCCAGCGGGACAGTAGCCTACGAGCAGTACTTC.

V is TRBV28 and J is TRBJ1-5; TRBD1 might be the D (5 bases). Germline V lookup: CDR1 MDHEN, CDR2 SYDVKM. Trimming stripped 7 bases from V and 4 bases from J, with 14 bases between. The CDR3 runs to 14 residues. The CDR3 nucleotides are TGTGCCAGCAACGAGCGACAGACAAATCAGCCCCAGCATTTT. Protein product: CASNERQTNQPQHF.

The genes are TRBV11-2 and TRBJ2-7, with TRBD2 matching over 7 bases. The trim removed 5 bases at V and 0 bases at J, leaving 7 bases unmatched. The CDR3 has 15 residues. Germline V gives CDR1 SGHAT, CDR2 FQNNGV. In DNA, the CDR3 is TGTGCCAGCAGCCCCCGGGGGGTGAGCTCCTACGAGCAGTACTTC. Amino acid sequence: CASSPRGVSSYEQYF.

CDR3 region: CASSMRQGPYNEQFF. The DNA for the CDR3 is TGTGCCAGTAGTATGAGACAGGGGCCCTACAATGAGCAGTTCTTC. This chain connects TRBV19 to TRBJ2-1; 8 bases agree with TRBD1. The germline gives CDR1 LNHDA, CDR2 SQIVND (reference sequence). CDR3 length: 15 residues. V gave up 3 bases and J gave up 2 bases; unmatched junction bases: 3.

The chain links TRBV7-6 to TRBJ1-1, with D hard to call. The CDR3 extends over 14 amino acids. Germline V gene lookup returns CDR1 SGHVS and CDR2 FNYEAQ. With 7 bases removed from V and 1 base from J, the gap between germline ends came to 13 bases. The CDR3 loop is CASTEYGQNTEAFF. As DNA, the CDR3 is TGTGCCAGCACCGAATATGGGCAGAACACTGAAGCTTTCTTT.

J is TRBJ1-4 and V is TRBV15; 10 bases map to TRBD1. Germline CDR1 and CDR2: LNHNV and YYDKDF (reference sequence). Trimming cost V 0 bases and J 7 bases; bases outside gene matches: 8. The CDR3 sequence is 17 residues long. CDR3 sequence (DNA): TGTGCCACCAGCAGAGAAACCGTGGGGACAGGGGTTGAAAAACTGTTTTTT. It yields the protein CATSRETVGTGVEKLFF.